This T cell receptor beta chain was sequenced during a study of cytomegalovirus exposure and HLA in healthy donors. Concerning this clone itself: The antigen remains unidentified.

The PCR made use of 60 Vbeta and 13 Jbeta primers. Sequenced by immunoSEQ multiplex PCR; TCRdb stores in-frame clones only, minus some. The sample comprises fewer than 200,000 clones, more than 70% of which are singletons, and approximately 1.7% rests with the top ten. Study results and caveats: A list of around 160 TCR beta chains associated with cytomegalovirus was given. One variant, a missense change in DCLRE1C, was linked in a later analysis to TCR beta V- and J-gene trimming. A later analysis reportedly found that, within productive TCRs, an Asian-associated ancestry cluster had fewer N-insertions than the mean observed across the roughly 700 donors.

Germline lookup yields CDR1 MNHNY and CDR2 SVGAGI (reference sequence). The V and J ends lost 0 bases and 2 bases, in that order; junction bases with no gene match: 2. The CDR3 has 16 residues. This clonotype originated in a man aged 35 to 55 in good health and CMV-seropositive. The sequenced sample consisted of PBMCs. The V call is TRBV6-6, the J call TRBJ1-5; 9 nucleotides line up with TRBD1. CDR3 bases: TGTGCCAGCAGTTACTCGACAGGGGGTGGCAATCAGCCCCAGCATTTT. Translated: CASSYSTGGGNQPQHF.